Below are 10 T cell receptor beta chains sequenced from a single sample in a study of blood T cell repertoires in COVID-19. Assay: immunoSEQ multiplex PCR; the TCRdb copy retains only in-frame clones and omits some. Of 90,000 or so clones in the sample, about 90% were seen once. The sequencing input was peripheral blood. These receptors were collected from a human donor with active COVID-19. The donor label of this sample is uncertain.

This chain uses TRBV7-8 with TRBJ1-1, with a possible D match to TRBD1 (5 bases). In germline, CDR1 is SGHVS, CDR2 FQNEAQ. V shed 4 bases and J shed 1 base, with 10 bases lying between them. The CDR3 loop spans 14 amino acids. The CDR3 protein is CASSYSGENTEAFF. In DNA, the CDR3 is TGTGCCAGCAGCTATTCGGGGGAGAACACTGAAGCTTTCTTT. The variable domain in full, with the rest retrieved from reference TRBV7-8 and TRBJ1-1, is GAGVSQSPRYKVAKRGQDVALRCDPISGHVSLFWYQQALGQGPEFLTYFQNEAQLDKSGLPSDRFFAERPEGSVSTLKIQRTQQEDSAVYLCASSYSGENTEAFFGQGTRLTVV.

This clone is a singleton in its sample. The chain is built from TRBV11-1 and TRBJ2-1, with a possible D match to TRBD2 (5 bases). Between the trimmed V and J ends, which lost 5 bases and 10 bases, there was a span of 12 bases. The germline gives CDR1 SGHAT, CDR2 FQDESV (reference sequence). The CDR3 consists of 12 residues. CDR3 protein: CASSISDSEQFF. The CDR3 DNA follows: TGTGCCAGCAGCATCTCGGACTCCGAGCAGTTCTTC.

The chain couples TRBV19 to TRBJ1-5; 8 bases agree with TRBD1. Germline assignment: CDR1 LNHDA and CDR2 SQIVND (reference sequence). The CDR3 sequence is 14 residues long. Losses at the gene ends were 4 bases for V and 6 bases for J; bases not matched to a gene: 5. The DNA of the CDR3 is TGTGCCAGTAGTACGACAGGGGACGGTCAGCCCCAGCATTTT. Protein sequence: CASSTTGDGQPQHF.

This chain uses TRBV28 with TRBJ2-7, with D possibly TRBD1 on 6 matching bases. Trimming took off 5 bases at V and 5 bases at J, with 19 bases between the two ends. This CDR3 comprises 15 residues. Germline V CDR1 and CDR2: MDHEN, SYDVKM. CDR3 coding DNA: TGTGCCAGCAGTATAAGACAGGTTTCAACCGACGAGCAGTACTTC. This gives the protein CASSIRQVSTDEQYF.

V usage is TRBV5-4 and J usage is TRBJ1-2; 10 bases fit TRBD1. This CDR3 is built from 15 residues. Germline assignment: CDR1 SGHNT and CDR2 YYREEE (reference sequence). Losses at the gene ends were 5 bases for V and 3 bases for J; bases not matched to a gene: 7. DNA of the CDR3: TGTGCCAGCAGGGCCGGGACAGGGGCTCACTATGGCTACACCTTC. Its protein product is CASRAGTGAHYGYTF. Variable domain in full (rest from reference TRBV5-4 and TRBJ1-2): ETGVTQSPTHLIKTRGQQVTLRCSSQSGHNTVSWYQQALGQGPQFIFQYYREEENGRGNFPPRFSGLQFPNYSSELNVNALELDDSALYLCASRAGTGAHYGYTFGSGTRLTVV.

This chain uses TRBV5-6 with TRBJ2-1; D gene uncertain. CDR3 length: 12 residues. Germline values: CDR1 SGHDT, CDR2 YYEEEE. The V end lost 4 bases, the J end lost 6 bases, and 8 bases lay between the germline ends. The CDR3 nucleotides are TGTGCCAGCAGCCCCGGTTCCAATGAGCAGTTCTTC. It encodes CASSPGSNEQFF.

The chain combines TRBV29-1 with TRBJ2-2; D is perhaps TRBD1 (5 bases). The V gene's germline CDR1 is SQVTM and CDR2 ANQGSEA. V lost 4 bases and J lost 6, with 15 bases in between. The CDR3 extends over 14 amino acids. The CDR3 DNA reads TGCAGCGTTGTAGGGGCAGATAGGTCCGGGGAGCTGTTTTTT. Amino acids: CSVVGADRSGELFF.

This sequence joins TRBV5-1 and TRBJ1-1; possibly TRBD1 for D (5 bases). Germline CDR1 is SGHRS and CDR2 is YFSETQ. Trimming cost V 4 bases and J 4 bases, with 20 bases left between them. This CDR3 has 16 residues. CDR3 nucleotide sequence: TGCGCCAGCAGCCCAAGGGCTGGCCAGGGTGCCACTGAAGCTTTCTTT. It codes for CASSPRAGQGATEAFF.

The chain links TRBV5-4 to TRBJ1-2; D gene ambiguous. CDR3 length: 13 residues. V dropped 0 bases and J dropped 4 bases, with 7 bases sitting between them. Germline loops: CDR1 SGHNT, CDR2 YYREEE (reference sequence). CDR3 sequence: CASSLGGSYGYTF. In DNA form, the CDR3 reads TGTGCCAGCAGCTTGGGCGGGAGCTATGGCTACACCTTC.

V is TRBV3-1 (or the pseudogene TRBV3-2) and J is TRBJ2-5; D may be TRBD1 (5 bases). Germline V gene lookup returns CDR1 LGHDT and CDR2 YNNKEL (reference sequence). CDR3 size: 14 residues. Trimming shortened V by 1 base and J by 5 bases, and 11 bases separated the two germline ends. The DNA of the CDR3 is TGTGCCAGCAGCCAAGGTTCAGGGTGGGAGACCCAGTACTTC. It yields the protein CASSQGSGWETQYF.